Listed below are T cell receptor beta chains from one sample, sequenced in a study of T cell clonotyping in hematopoietic cell transplantation. Generated by immunoSEQ multiplex PCR, the TCRdb table keeps only in-frame clones and is missing some. The table shows around 5,900 clones, with more than 75% occurring only once. The input for sequencing was peripheral blood mononuclear cells, taken before stem cell transplant. These receptors all stem from a woman in her forties or fifties with acute myeloid leukemia. Some clones in this sample may be carry-over from other donors' samples. Both conserved end residues are part of each CDR3.

V,length,CDR3
TRBV25-1,14,CASSSTGTSGEQYF
TRBV28,14,CASSIVLFNEKLFF
TRBV4-2,13,CASSQGPAYEQYF
TRBV7-2,13,CASSLSGGNTQYF
TRBV11-2,15,CASSPDGAYGGELFF
TRBV2,15,CASSGRRVGNQPQHF
TRBV7-9,13,CASSLEPGSEAFF
TRBV19,12,CATLGGYNEQFF
TRBV6-1,13,CASRSTGDYGYTF
TRBV7-6,16,CASLGRVTGGNYGYTF
TRBV7-3,13,CASSFTGGETQYF
TRBV9,15,CASSIGAAYQETQYF
TRBV2,13,CASSEGDSQRAFF
TRBV11-3,13,CASSLGGANVLTF
TRBV25-1,16,CASSDLGVLNTGELFF
TRBV19,12,CASSQGQETQYF
TRBV2,16,CASSITGWTGNTETFF
TRBV7-2,14,CASSLRGVSYEQYF
TRBV27,13,CASSSSGRGEQYF
TRBV12-5,14,CASGLRGNTGELFF
TRBV4-1,13,CASSQDSPDTQYF
TRBV19,13,CASIGKGGTEAFF
TRBV6-1,15,CASRQGATGANVLTF
TRBV2,11,CASSSGSEQYF
TRBV9,14,CASSVAAGQETQYF
TRBV10-3,15,CAIMGSGGDGETQYF
TRBV9,13,CASSIDTGSTQYF
TRBV19,15,CASSIEAGTGDAQYF
TRBV21-1,11,CASGGIVELFF
TRBV29-1,13,CSAGLWPNTEAFF
TRBV6-6,15,CASSSWTGNKNIQYF
TRBV16,15,CASSRLAGSYNEQFF
TRBV27,13,CASSWGWDTEAFF
TRBV5-1,16,CASSLDAGQGTYGYTF
TRBV7-2,15,CASSGQGAANEKLFF
TRBV7-9,13,CASSLESTDTQYF
TRBV7-2,15,CASSQIPGLAGEQFF
TRBV6-6,14,CASSYSWNEDTQYF
TRBV19,14,CASSRSGGNSPLHF
TRBV6-5,11,CASSYGNTQYF
TRBV4-3,17,CASSQDPPPGDGNTIYF
TRBV5-1,14,CASSYGLVQETQYF
TRBV7-9,15,CASSQDPPGTDTQYF
TRBV19,17,CASSRYRGGISNEKLFF
TRBV6-5,13,CARDTGSGYEQYF
TRBV5-4,16,CASSGGTSGSYNEQFF
TRBV12-5,13,CASAQAGVETQYF
TRBV4-1,17,CASSQVAMGRAENIQYF
TRBV5-1,14,CASSLGAAPTEAFF
TRBV29-1,13,CSVKTMNTGELFF
TRBV11-3,20,CASSFAYAQGASPPNYGYTF
TRBV5-4,14,CASSEGRSLDTQYF
TRBV7-3,16,CASSSQPQGLETEAFF
TRBV7-7,15,CASSLDRGASNEQFF